These T cell receptor beta chains were read from a single sample in a study of spatial heterogeneity in lung cancer. TCRdb redid the calling of the 5' RACE reads with MiXCR, one entry per CDR3 protein. The sample holds more than 5,000 distinct CDR3 sequences, around 7.7% seen once. The specimen was lung tumor tissue, collected at surgery. The source of these receptors is a female donor with early-stage non-small cell lung cancer. Both conserved end residues are part of each CDR3. The D gene is left open where the match is weak. The size field reads once, few, many, or a class for an expanded clone.

d_gene	v_gene	abundance	len	j_gene	CDR3nt	CDR3aa
TRBD1	TRBV20-1	medium-sized	15	TRBJ1-2	TGCAGTGCCAGGGTCCCACGGGACAGGGGGCATGGCTACACCTTC	CSARVPRDRGHGYTF
TRBD1	TRBV7-9	many	15	TRBJ1-1	TGTGCCAGCAGCTTGACAGGGGGCACGAACACTGAAGCTTTCTTT	CASSLTGGTNTEAFF
-	TRBV20-1	large	17	TRBJ1-4	TGCAGTGCTAGGATTCTAAGGGGGGGACGGATAAATGAAAAACTGTTTTTT	CSARILRGGRINEKLFF
-	TRBV5-4	many	15	TRBJ2-2	TGTGCCAGCAGCTTGGACAGGAAAAACACCGGGGAGCTGTTTTTT	CASSLDRKNTGELFF
-	TRBV28	few	14	TRBJ2-7	TGTGCCAGCAGTTTATTGGGGGCGCGTAACGAGCAGTACTTC	CASSLLGARNEQYF
-	TRBV18	few	17	TRBJ2-1	TGTGCCAGCTCACACACCCCGGCGGGGAGAGCGAACGATGAGCAGTTCTTC	CASSHTPAGRANDEQFF
-	TRBV5-4	medium-sized	13	TRBJ2-3	TGTGCCAGCAGCTTGGCTGGATCAGATACGCAGTATTTT	CASSLAGSDTQYF
-	TRBV4-1	many	16	TRBJ1-2	TGCGCCAGCAGCCGTCCCAGGGCGGGGGATACCTATGGCTACACCTTC	CASSRPRAGDTYGYTF
TRBD1	TRBV28	many	14	TRBJ2-7	TGTGCCAGCAGGGACAGGCCCCTAACATCCGAGCAGTACTTC	CASRDRPLTSEQYF
TRBD2	TRBV11-2	many	16	TRBJ2-1	TGTGCCAGCAGCGCATTAGCGGGACCCGTGGGGGATGAGCAGTTCTTC	CASSALAGPVGDEQFF
TRBD1	TRBV19	many	16	TRBJ1-1	TGTGCCAGTAGTAGCCTACGGGACAGGAGACCTCCTGAAGCTTTCTTT	CASSSLRDRRPPEAFF
-	TRBV6-5	many	15	TRBJ2-3	TGTGCCAGCAGTTACTACCGACAGGGCACAGATACGCAGTATTTT	CASSYYRQGTDTQYF
-	TRBV3-1	many	16	TRBJ2-3	TGTGCCAGCAGCGAAGAGAACGGTATTCACACAGATACGCAGTATTTT	CASSEENGIHTDTQYF
TRBD1	TRBV5-1	many	15	TRBJ2-5	TGCGCCAGCAGCCGGACAGGGGGCGAGGAGGAGACCCAGTACTTC	CASSRTGGEEETQYF